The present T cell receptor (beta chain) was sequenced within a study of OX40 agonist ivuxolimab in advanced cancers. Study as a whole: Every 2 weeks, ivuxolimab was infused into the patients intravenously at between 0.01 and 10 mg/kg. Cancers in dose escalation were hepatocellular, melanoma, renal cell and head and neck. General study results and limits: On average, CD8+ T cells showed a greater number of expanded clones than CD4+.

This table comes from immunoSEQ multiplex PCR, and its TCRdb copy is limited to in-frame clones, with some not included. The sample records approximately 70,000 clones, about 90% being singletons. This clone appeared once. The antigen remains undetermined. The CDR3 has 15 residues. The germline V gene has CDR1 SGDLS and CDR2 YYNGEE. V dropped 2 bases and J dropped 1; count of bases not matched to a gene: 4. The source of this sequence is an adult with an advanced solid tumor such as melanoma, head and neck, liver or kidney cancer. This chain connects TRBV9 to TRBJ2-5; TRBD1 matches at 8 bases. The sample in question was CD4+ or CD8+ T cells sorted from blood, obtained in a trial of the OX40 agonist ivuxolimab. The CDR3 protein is CASSVRGTGQETQYF. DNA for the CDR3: TGTGCCAGCAGCGTCCGTGGGACAGGCCAAGAGACCCAGTACTTC.